The 7 T cell receptor beta chains reported below all come from one sample, sequenced in a study of Ad26.COV2.S vaccination and SARS-CoV-2 variants. The treatment denotes: some 20 received Ad26.COV2.S at low or high dose, single or two shots; several received placebo; per-sample allocation not given. The study sampled participants on day 63 after the first vaccine or placebo injection. Clones were read by immunoSEQ multiplex PCR, and TCRdb kept only the in-frame ones, dropping some. This sample has just over 350,000 clones, with about 85% found just once. This sample comprised peripheral blood, obtained in a trial of Ad26.COV2.S vaccine versus placebo. Every receptor here comes from a person between 18 and 59 years old who received the Ad26.COV2.S COVID-19 vaccine or a placebo.

The V call is TRBV5-1, the J call TRBJ2-1; D may be TRBD1 or TRBD2 (5 bases each). CDR1 is SGHRS, CDR2 YFSETQ, per germline. V was shortened by 3 bases and J by 3 bases, with 10 bases between the two germline ends. CDR3 length: 14 amino acids. The CDR3 loop reads CASSYRDHYNEQFF. The CDR3 nucleotides are TGCGCCAGCAGCTACCGGGACCACTACAATGAGCAGTTCTTC. Combining the CDR3 with reference TRBV5-1 and TRBJ2-1 gives the whole variable domain KAGVTQTPRYLIKTRGQQVTLSCSPISGHRSVSWYQQTPGQGLQFLFEYFSETQRNKGNFPGRFSGRQFSNSRSEMNVSTLELGDSALYLCASSYRDHYNEQFFGPGTRLTVL.

The V and J genes are TRBV27 and TRBJ1-2, with 11 bases lining up with TRBD1. CDR3 length: 16 amino acids. The junction had 12 bases not matched to a gene; V was cut back by 5 bases and J by 7 bases. Germline CDR1 is MNHEY and CDR2 is SMNVEV (reference sequence). In nucleotides, the CDR3 is TGTGCCAGCAGTACCAGGGACAGGGGGAGAGTCAGTGGCTACACCTTC. Translated: CASSTRDRGRVSGYTF.

The chain couples TRBV5-4 to TRBJ2-3, with a possible D match to TRBD1 (6 bases). V was pared by 4 bases and J by 0 bases, with 15 bases between. The CDR3 totals 16 residues. Germline V lookup: CDR1 SGHNT, CDR2 YYREEE (reference sequence). CDR3 protein: CASSLPDRTSTDTQYF. The CDR3 DNA follows: TGTGCCAGCAGCCTCCCCGACAGGACTAGCACAGATACGCAGTATTTT.

As to this clone: Other DNA sequences in the sample encode the same CDR3. This chain links TRBV18 with TRBJ1-1, with a possible D match to TRBD1 (5 bases). CDR1 and CDR2 from the germline V gene are KGHSH and LQKENI. V was trimmed by 6 bases and J by 1 base, leaving 9 bases between them. This CDR3 has 13 residues. CDR3 nucleotides: TGTGCCAGCTCCCCGGGGACGAACACTGAAGCTTTCTTT. Protein: CASSPGTNTEAFF.

This clone was seen at least ten times. Here the CDR3 reads CASSQELGRYEQYF. In nucleotides, the CDR3 is TGTGCCAGCAGCCAAGAACTGGGTCGCTACGAGCAGTACTTC. The V gene is TRBV14, the J gene TRBJ2-7, with D hard to call. The germline CDR1 and CDR2 sequences are SGHDN and FVKESK. The CDR3 spans 14 residues. Trimming removed 0 bases from V and 3 bases from J, with 9 bases in between.

V gene TRBV5-5 combines with J gene TRBJ2-2; 8 nucleotides line up with TRBD2. V shed 4 bases, J shed 0 bases, and the junction held 8 bases outside the gene matches. This CDR3 is built from 17 residues. Germline CDR1 and CDR2: SGHKS and YYEKEE (reference sequence). The CDR3 loop is CASSPKLLAANTGELFF. As DNA, the CDR3 is TGTGCCAGCAGCCCGAAATTACTAGCGGCGAACACCGGGGAGCTGTTTTTT.

The chain links TRBV19 to TRBJ1-2, with 7 bases fitting TRBD1. Germline trimming cut 5 bases from V and 12 bases from J; bases unmatched to any gene: 12. Per germline, CDR1 LNHDA and CDR2 SQIVND (reference sequence). The CDR3 is made up of 13 amino acids. The CDR3 DNA sequence: TGTGCCAGTAGTTTCCGACAGGGACGTGTTGACACCTTC. Protein: CASSFRQGRVDTF.